This T cell receptor (beta chain) came from a study of cytotoxic CD8 clonotypes in ibrutinib-treated CLL. Approximately 2 micrograms of genomic DNA from cryopreserved PBMCs went into TCR beta libraries. Study-wide points: Clonality at baseline surpassed age-matched healthy donors and tracked circulating CD8+ T-cell counts.

Remarks on this clone: The antigen is unknown.

With sequencing, the targeted depth ranged from 1 in 200,000 to 1 in 1 million T cells. TCRdb's copy holds only in-frame clones and misses some; the assay was immunoSEQ multiplex PCR. The sample lists almost 250,000 clones, 70% seen once, with 15% to 17% in the top ten. The CDR3 loop spans 14 amino acids. CDR1 MDHEN and CDR2 SYDVKM come from the germline V gene. The ends were cut back, 3 bases at V and 4 bases at J, with 12 bases in the middle. The clonotype comes from a human donor with chronic lymphocytic leukemia. The sample in question was PBMCs, obtained after 24 months of ibrutinib treatment. The rearrangement joins TRBV28 to TRBJ1-2, with D tentatively TRBD1 (6 bases). The CDR3 nucleotides are TGTGCCAGCAGTTTGGGGGGGCGCGGCTATGGCTACACCTTC. Protein: CASSLGGRGYGYTF.